Given below is one T cell receptor (beta chain) in context. The antigen remains undetermined. Profiled with immunoSEQ multiplex PCR; TCRdb holds only in-frame clones, not every one. This sample has about 150,000 clones, with 87% found just once. This specimen belongs to a study of T cell responses to AZD1222 COVID-19 vaccine. CDR3 length: 12 residues. V was trimmed by 4 bases and J by 6 bases, leaving 8 bases between them. Germline V gene lookup returns CDR1 SGDLS and CDR2 YYNGEE. Study-wide findings and caveats: Repertoires were sampled only after the peak T cell response. The CD4 TCRs associated with vaccination extended across spike and predominated at 160-218 and 743-854. Close to half of spike-specific TCRs reportedly recognize unmutated variant regions. Clonal diversity may have been underestimated, and the donors were mostly white British, with more females than males.

The receptor comes from an adult in good health. This specimen was peripheral blood, taken on day 0 of AZD1222 vaccination. V usage is TRBV9 and J usage is TRBJ2-1, with D hard to call. CDR3 sequence reads: CASSSISNEQFF. The DNA for the CDR3 is TGTGCCAGCAGCTCAATATCCAATGAGCAGTTCTTC. The full variable domain, rest sourced from reference TRBV9 and TRBJ2-1, is DSGVTQTPKHLITATGQRVTLRCSPRSGDLSVYWYQQSLDQGLQFLIQYYNGEERAKGNILERFSAQQFPDLHSELNLSSLELGDSALYFCASSSISNEQFFGPGTRLTVL.